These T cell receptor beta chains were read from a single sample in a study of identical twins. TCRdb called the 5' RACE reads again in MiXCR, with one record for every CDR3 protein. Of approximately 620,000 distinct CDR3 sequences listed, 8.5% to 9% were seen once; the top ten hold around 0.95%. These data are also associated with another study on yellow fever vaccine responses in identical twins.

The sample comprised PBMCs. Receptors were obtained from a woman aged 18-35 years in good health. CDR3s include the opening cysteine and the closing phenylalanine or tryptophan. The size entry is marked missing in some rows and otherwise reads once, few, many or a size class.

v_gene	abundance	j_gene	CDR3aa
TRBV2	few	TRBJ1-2	CASRVGNYGYTF
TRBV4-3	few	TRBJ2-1	CASSPTGWDEQFF
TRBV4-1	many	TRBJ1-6	CASSPIGNGSPLHF
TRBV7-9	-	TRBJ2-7	CASSLANRASSYEQYF
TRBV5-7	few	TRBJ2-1	CASSPREASGLDEQFF
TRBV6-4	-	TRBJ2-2	CASSAPSGGASGELFF
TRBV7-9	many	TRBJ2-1	CASSLRTGVGNEQFF
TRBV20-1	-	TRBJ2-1	CSARLAGGTFEQFF
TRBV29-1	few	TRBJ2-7	CSVELGGLAYPYEQYF
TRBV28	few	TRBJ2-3	CATQGAWAQYF
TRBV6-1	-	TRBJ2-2	CASCSGGGSNTGELFF
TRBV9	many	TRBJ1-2	CASSVGEIGGYTF
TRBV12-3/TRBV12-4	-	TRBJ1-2	CASSFQGQGLYYGYTF
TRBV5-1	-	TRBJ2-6	CASSPRGQATIRSGANVLTF
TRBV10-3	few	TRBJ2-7	CAISGGGTRASPYEQYF
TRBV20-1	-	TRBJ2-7	CSASGVGTYEQYF
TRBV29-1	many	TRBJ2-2	CSVYAGTGRHTGELFF
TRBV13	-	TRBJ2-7	CASSLGSQGTYEQYF
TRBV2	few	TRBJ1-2	CASSERDRANYGYTF